This passage covers 6 T cell receptor beta chains from one sample sequenced in a study of blood T cells in healthy people across ages. A second roughly 6 to 12 cycle PCR used barcoded and J-beta primers. TCRdb reanalysed the 5' RACE reads using MiXCR and keeps one entry per CDR3 protein. The table has hundreds of thousands of distinct CDR3 sequences, 22% seen once. Input material: blood. These receptors were obtained from a man aged 70-80 years in good health.

V usage is TRBV10-3 and J usage is TRBJ1-6, with 7 positions matching TRBD1. CDR1 is ENHRY and CDR2 is SYGVKD in the germline V gene. V lost 10 bases, J lost 8 bases, and 11 bases stayed unmatched. This CDR3 region has 14 residues. The CDR3 protein is CATNSGTAHSPLHF. The CDR3 DNA sequence: TGTGCCACCAACTCCGGGACAGCGCATTCACCCCTCCACTTT.

This clonotype was counted a few times. This chain joins TRBV10-3 and TRBJ2-4; 11 positions match TRBD2. Germline loops: CDR1 ENHRY, CDR2 SYGVKD. V trimming: 5 bases; J trimming: 3 bases; junction bases outside the gene matches: 9. This CDR3 is 17 amino acids long. The CDR3 spells CAISPGTSGGGKNIQYF. The DNA of the CDR3 is TGTGCCATCAGTCCCGGGACTAGCGGAGGCGGCAAAAACATTCAGTACTTC.

This clonotype was counted only a few times. The chain couples TRBV20-1 to TRBJ2-1, with D perhaps matching TRBD1 (5 bases). In germline, CDR1 is DFQATT, CDR2 SNEGSKA (reference sequence). Deletions cut 1 base from V and 7 bases from J, with 20 bases between. CDR3 length: 16 amino acids. CDR3 DNA: TGCAGTGCTAGAGGTTCAAGGGGCGCTTTAATGAATGAGCAGTTCTTC. It encodes CSARGSRGALMNEQFF.

The chain recombines TRBV5-1 with TRBJ2-5, with 10 bases matching TRBD1. Germline lookup yields CDR1 SGHRS and CDR2 YFSETQ. The CDR3 extends over 14 amino acids. J gave up 2 bases and V 3 bases, and 1 base lay outside the gene matches. The CDR3 here is CASSWDRGQETQYF. For the CDR3, the DNA is TGCGCCAGCAGCTGGGACAGGGGTCAAGAGACCCAGTACTTC.

This chain links TRBV7-2 with TRBJ2-2; possible D gene TRBD2, 6 bases. Germline CDR1 SGHTA, CDR2 FQGNSA. The CDR3 runs 15 residues. Trimming shortened V by 7 bases and J by 0 bases, and 12 bases separated the two germline ends. The CDR3 reads CASTAGLANTGELFF. CDR3 coding DNA: TGTGCCAGCACGGCGGGACTCGCGAACACCGGGGAGCTGTTTTTT.

This chain joins TRBV12-3 or TRBV12-4 and TRBJ2-7; 11 nucleotides agree with TRBD2. The J call is doubtful: the DNA matches TRBJ2-5 better. The CDR3 is made up of 16 amino acids. DNA of the CDR3: TGTGCCAGCAGTTCGCCTCCGACTAGCGGGGTAGAGACCCAGTACTTC. Translating gives CASSSPPTSGVETQYF.